This TCR beta chain was sequenced in a study of regulatory T cells in long-lasting Graves disease. Study information: Newly diagnosed Graves' patients took antithyroid drugs under 3 months.

In this sample, this clonotype turned up a few times. Time point in this sample: newly diagnosed GD, antithyroid drugs for less than 3 months. From PBMCs, RNA was extracted and then used to make the TCR library. iRepertoire HTBI primers and Arm-PCR of CDR3 regions built TCR beta libraries. In the original processing: Samples revealed 62 TRBV and over 12 TRBJ segments. TCRdb reprocessed the multiplex PCR reads with MiXCR, giving one entry per CDR3 protein. None of the V and J calls come from the authors' own analysis; TCRdb made them. The sample has fewer than 550,000 distinct CDR3 sequences; roughly 15% are singletons. Trimming pared 3 bases from V and 3 bases from J, leaving 15 bases between. CDR1 is MNHEY and CDR2 is SVGEGT in the germline V gene. The length of the CDR3 is 15 residues. This sample also belongs to another study, concerning T cells in Graves' hyperthyroidism and ophthalmopathy. In that study: The primer set for the first-round RT-PCR of the TCR CDR3 was HTBI.

V gene TRBV6-2 or TRBV6-3 combines with J gene TRBJ2-7; possibly TRBD1 for D (6 bases). Sequenced material: peripheral blood mononuclear cells (PBMCs), taken at new diagnosis, from a patient treated with antithyroid drugs. The receptor was isolated from a middle-aged woman with Graves disease. In DNA form, the CDR3 reads TGTGCCAGCAGTTATCTACAAGGACAGTACTACGAGCAGTACTTC. Protein sequence: CASSYLQGQYYEQYF.